Given below is one T cell receptor beta chain in context. Its target is unknown. Isolated RNA was reverse transcribed in full, so expressed TCRB transcripts were sequenced. Data came from immunoSEQ multiplex PCR; TCRdb stores just in-frame clones and leaves some out. The repertoire consists of 240,000 or so clones, with under 70% occurring once and the leading ten covering about 0.05%. This entry comes from a study of beta chain features in type 1 diabetes. Deletions cut 0 bases from V and 6 bases from J, with 2 bases between. The CDR3 contains 11 residues. Germline V gives CDR1 MNHEY, CDR2 SVGAGI. Study results and caveats: Individuals with type 1 diabetes displayed fewer insertions and more deletions at VDJ junctions.

This sequence joins TRBV6-5 and TRBJ2-5; D is undetermined. Sequenced: naive CD4+ T cells from blood. The receptor comes from a man aged 30-40 years in good health. CDR3 residues: CASSYSQTQYF. The CDR3 nucleotides are TGTGCCAGCAGTTACTCACAGACCCAGTACTTC.